This T cell receptor beta chain is from a study of T cells expressing NK-cell markers. TCRdb reprocessed the 5' RACE reads, keeping one entry per CDR3 protein, no DNA. The sample table includes about 460,000 distinct CDR3 sequences. The TCR originated in a woman in her fifties or sixties in good health. The sample was blood T cells: a sorted CD56 or NKG2C T cell subset, CD4+ or CD8+ T cells, or bulk PBMC T cells (not recorded which).

The CDR3 sequence: CASSTSSGSYNEQFF. J is TRBJ2-1 and V is TRBV7-6; checking the TCRdb D call of TRBD2 is not possible without DNA. Germline assignment: CDR1 SGHVS and CDR2 FNYEAQ. The CDR3 totals 15 residues.